This T cell receptor beta chain was captured in a study of response to subunit inactivated influenza vaccine. Study outcomes and limitations: The authors suggested that every seasonal influenza vaccination recruits few new T cells.

Via MiXCR, TCRdb re-called the RT-PCR reads, giving one row per CDR3 protein. The sample has a few hundred thousand distinct CDR3 sequences, 14% seen once. This clonotype was detected many times. Its antigen is undetermined. This receptor was identified in a man in his fifties or sixties who received an inactivated influenza vaccine. Sample: PBMCs from blood, taken about 11 days after vaccination.

The CDR3 loop is CASSLRRGGYNEQFF. As DNA, the CDR3 is TGCGCCAGCAGCTTAAGGCGGGGGGGATACAATGAGCAGTTCTTC. The rearrangement links TRBV5-1 to TRBJ2-1; TRBD2 matches at 9 bases. The CDR3 is 15 residues long. Per germline, CDR1 SGHRS and CDR2 YFSETQ. J lost 4 bases, V lost 2 bases, and 4 bases had no gene match.